Detailed here is one T cell receptor beta chain. This table comes from immunoSEQ multiplex PCR, and its TCRdb copy is limited to in-frame clones, with some not included. This table holds roughly 250,000 clones, about 86% found once. CD4+CD25+CD127- Tregs, CD4+CD25- non-Tregs, CD4 and CD8 cells were sorted. Germline V gene sequence: CDR1 MGHDK, CDR2 SYGVNS. The CDR3 loop spans 14 amino acids. Deletions cut 8 bases from V and 4 bases from J, with 17 bases between. The data were taken from a study of Tregs in tolerant kidney transplant recipients. Sample: CD4+ T cells from blood. V gene TRBV25-1 combines with J gene TRBJ2-5; D is possibly TRBD1 or TRBD2 (5 bases each). This clonotype was sampled from a human donor in good health. This CDR3 is CASRGTRERETQYF. CDR3 DNA: TGTGCCAGCCGAGGGACGAGGGAGCGAGAGACCCAGTACTTC. The entire variable domain, with the rest obtained from reference TRBV25-1 and TRBJ2-5, is as follows: EADIYQTPRYLVIGTGKKITLECSQTMGHDKMYWYQQDPGMELHLIHYSYGVNSTEKGDLSSESTVSRIRTEHFPLTLESARPSHTSQYLCASRGTRERETQYFGPGTRLLVL.